The 5 T cell receptor beta chains listed next were all sequenced from one sample in a study of OX40 agonist ivuxolimab in advanced cancers. Produced via immunoSEQ multiplex PCR; TCRdb's table is partial and in-frame only. The sample carries 55,000 to 75,000 clones, more than 75% recorded once. Sequenced material: CD4+ or CD8+ T cells sorted from blood, taken in a trial of the OX40 agonist ivuxolimab. These TCRs come from an adult with an advanced solid tumor such as melanoma, head and neck, liver or kidney cancer.

To note about this clone: Other DNA sequences within the sample encode an identical CDR3. The chain has TRBV18 and TRBJ1-6, with 7 bases lining up with TRBD1. Germline-derived CDR1 and CDR2 are KGHSH and LQKENI. The CDR3 length is 15 residues. Unmatched junction bases numbered 4, after V lost 3 bases and J lost 5 bases. This CDR3 reads CASSPRQGDNSPLHF. The CDR3 region has the DNA TGTGCCAGCTCACCTAGACAGGGCGATAATTCACCCCTCCACTTT.

This clone was seen once. The chain employs TRBV25-1 and TRBJ2-4, with 14 nucleotides matching TRBD2. The junction had 12 bases not matched to a gene; V was cut back by 4 bases and J by 7 bases. This CDR3 comprises 18 residues. Germline loops: CDR1 MGHDK, CDR2 SYGVNS. CDR3 sequence (DNA): TGTGCCAGCAGTGCAGGGACTAGCGGGAGTCCCGGGATGAACATTCAGTACTTC. It is translated as CASSAGTSGSPGMNIQYF.

In this sample, this clone turned up a few times. The genes are TRBV7-9 and TRBJ1-1, with 7 positions matching TRBD1. V lost 2 bases to trimming and J lost 7 bases; unmatched junction nucleotides: 4. Germline-derived CDR1 and CDR2 are SEHNR and FQNEAQ (reference sequence). This CDR3 contains 13 residues. CDR3 loop: CASSLPGTVEAFF. For the CDR3, the DNA is TGTGCCAGCAGCTTACCCGGGACAGTTGAAGCTTTCTTT.

The chain recombines TRBV7-2 with TRBJ2-1; D tentatively reads TRBD1 or TRBD2 (6 bases each). Germline CDR1 is SGHTA and CDR2 is FQGNSA. The CDR3 contains 16 residues. Trimming took 1 base from V and 1 from J, leaving 11 bases between them. CDR3 sequence: CASSLVGGRSYNEQFF. The DNA for the CDR3 is TGTGCCAGCAGCTTAGTAGGGGGGCGGTCCTACAATGAGCAGTTCTTC.

The genes are TRBV6-6 and TRBJ2-2; D may be TRBD1 or TRBD2 (6 bases each). Trimming pared 0 bases from V and 5 bases from J, leaving 10 bases between. The CDR3 is 15 residues long. CDR1 and CDR2 from the germline V gene are MNHNY and SVGAGI (reference sequence). CDR3 in DNA: TGTGCCAGCAGTTACTCCCGGGGGCAAACCGGGGAGCTGTTTTTT. Translated, it gives CASSYSRGQTGELFF.